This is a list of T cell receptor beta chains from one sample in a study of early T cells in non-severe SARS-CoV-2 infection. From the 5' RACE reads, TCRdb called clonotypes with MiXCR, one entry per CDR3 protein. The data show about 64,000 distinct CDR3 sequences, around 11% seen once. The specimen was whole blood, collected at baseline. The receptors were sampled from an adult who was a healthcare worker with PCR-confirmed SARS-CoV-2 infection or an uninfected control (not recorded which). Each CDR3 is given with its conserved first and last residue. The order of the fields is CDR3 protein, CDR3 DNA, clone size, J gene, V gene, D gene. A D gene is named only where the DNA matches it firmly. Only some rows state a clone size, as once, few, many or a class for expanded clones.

CDR3aa: CASSSGQGKYEQYF
CDR3nt: TGTGCCAGCAGTTCCGGACAGGGGAAATACGAGCAGTACTTC
abundance: few
j_gene: TRBJ2-7
v_gene: TRBV11-3
d_gene: TRBD1

CDR3aa: CASIAGGNTGELFF
CDR3nt: TGTGCCAGCATAGCGGGGGGGAACACCGGGGAGCTGTTTTTT
abundance: NA
j_gene: TRBJ2-2
v_gene: TRBV25-1
d_gene: TRBD2

CDR3aa: CSARDSKANYGYTF
CDR3nt: TGCAGTGCTAGAGATTCCAAGGCTAACTATGGCTACACCTTC
abundance: many
j_gene: TRBJ1-2
v_gene: TRBV20-1
d_gene: NA

CDR3aa: CAWPHKGRVNYGYTF
CDR3nt: TGTGCCTGGCCCCACAAGGGCAGGGTTAACTATGGCTACACCTTC
abundance: few
j_gene: TRBJ1-2
v_gene: TRBV30
d_gene: NA

CDR3aa: CASSKGRVNQPQHF
CDR3nt: TGTGCCAGCAGTAAGGGACGGGTCAATCAGCCCCAGCATTTT
abundance: few
j_gene: TRBJ1-5
v_gene: TRBV12-3/TRBV12-4
d_gene: NA

CDR3aa: CSVVPYPRQAGEQYF
CDR3nt: TGCAGCGTTGTGCCCTACCCCCGACAGGCAGGGGAGCAGTACTTC
abundance: few
j_gene: TRBJ2-7
v_gene: TRBV29-1
d_gene: NA

CDR3aa: CASSQDFASGLAGTQYF
CDR3nt: TGCGCCAGCAGCCAAGATTTCGCTAGCGGGCTCGCGGGGACCCAGTACTTC
abundance: NA
j_gene: TRBJ2-5
v_gene: TRBV4-3
d_gene: TRBD2

CDR3aa: CASSLEGALRDEQYF
CDR3nt: TGCGCCAGCAGCTTGGAGGGGGCCTTAAGAGACGAGCAGTACTTC
abundance: NA
j_gene: TRBJ2-7
v_gene: TRBV5-1
d_gene: TRBD1

CDR3aa: CASSLLGANYGYTF
CDR3nt: TGTGCCAGCAGTTTATTAGGGGCTAACTATGGCTACACCTTC
abundance: few
j_gene: TRBJ1-2
v_gene: TRBV27
d_gene: NA

CDR3aa: CSASETGRPSTDTQYF
CDR3nt: TGCAGTGCTAGCGAAACAGGGCGTCCTAGCACAGATACGCAGTATTTT
abundance: NA
j_gene: TRBJ2-3
v_gene: TRBV20-1
d_gene: NA

CDR3aa: CSVVQAQETQYF
CDR3nt: TGCAGCGTTGTGCAAGCCCAAGAGACCCAGTACTTC
abundance: NA
j_gene: TRBJ2-5
v_gene: TRBV29-1
d_gene: NA

CDR3aa: CSASEFPGNTEAFF
CDR3nt: TGCAGTGCTAGTGAATTCCCAGGGAACACTGAAGCTTTCTTT
abundance: NA
j_gene: TRBJ1-1
v_gene: TRBV20-1
d_gene: NA

CDR3aa: CSAIQQGGYTF
CDR3nt: TGCAGTGCTATTCAACAGGGTGGCTACACCTTC
abundance: NA
j_gene: TRBJ1-2
v_gene: TRBV20-1
d_gene: NA

CDR3aa: CASSLEFEQYF
CDR3nt: TGTGCCAGCAGCTTAGAATTCGAGCAGTACTTC
abundance: few
j_gene: TRBJ2-7
v_gene: TRBV7-2
d_gene: NA

CDR3aa: CASNDRRTEAFF
CDR3nt: TGTGCCAGCAACGACAGGCGGACTGAAGCTTTCTTT
abundance: many
j_gene: TRBJ1-1
v_gene: TRBV6-2/TRBV6-3
d_gene: NA

CDR3aa: CASSQSRGGNQPQHF
CDR3nt: TGTGCCAGTAGCCAATCGCGAGGGGGCAATCAGCCCCAGCATTTT
abundance: NA
j_gene: TRBJ1-5
v_gene: TRBV19
d_gene: NA

CDR3aa: CASREGVMNTEAFF
CDR3nt: TGCGCCAGCAGGGAGGGGGTGATGAACACTGAAGCTTTCTTT
abundance: many
j_gene: TRBJ1-1
v_gene: TRBV5-1
d_gene: NA

CDR3aa: CASSARLQGISDNEQFF
CDR3nt: TGTGCCAGCAGCGCCCGACTACAGGGTATTTCGGACAATGAGCAGTTCTTC
abundance: NA
j_gene: TRBJ2-1
v_gene: TRBV7-3
d_gene: NA

CDR3aa: CPALKSNQPQHF
CDR3nt: TGTCCCGCCCTTAAAAGCAATCAGCCCCAGCATTTT
abundance: NA
j_gene: TRBJ1-5
v_gene: TRBV6-6
d_gene: NA

CDR3aa: CAIQRDADTQYF
CDR3nt: TGTGCCATCCAACGAGATGCAGATACGCAGTATTTT
abundance: few
j_gene: TRBJ2-3
v_gene: TRBV10-3
d_gene: NA

CDR3aa: CATSPSGGAGSYNEQFF
CDR3nt: TGTGCCACCAGTCCTAGCGGGGGGGCCGGGTCCTACAATGAGCAGTTCTTC
abundance: NA
j_gene: TRBJ2-1
v_gene: TRBV24-1
d_gene: TRBD2

CDR3aa: CASSSGYLEPQHF
CDR3nt: TGCGCCAGCAGTTCAGGCTACTTGGAGCCCCAGCATTTT
abundance: many
j_gene: TRBJ1-5
v_gene: TRBV5-1
d_gene: NA

CDR3aa: CASSLAGDNSPLHF
CDR3nt: TGTGCCAGCAGTTTGGCAGGGGATAATTCACCCCTCCACTTT
abundance: NA
j_gene: TRBJ1-6
v_gene: TRBV12-3/TRBV12-4
d_gene: NA

CDR3aa: CASSYLTLTRVAGLSYEQYF
CDR3nt: TGTGCCAGCAGTTACCTCACCCTCACTAGGGTAGCGGGGCTGTCCTACGAGCAGTACTTC
abundance: many
j_gene: TRBJ2-7
v_gene: TRBV6-6
d_gene: TRBD2

CDR3aa: CASSESLAGVSPFF
CDR3nt: TGCGCCAGCAGCGAAAGCCTAGCGGGGGTTTCCCCCTTCTTC
abundance: many
j_gene: TRBJ2-1
v_gene: TRBV5-1
d_gene: TRBD2

CDR3aa: CASSTDRGPVGYGYTF
CDR3nt: TGTGCCAGCAGCACGGACAGGGGGCCGGTAGGCTATGGCTACACCTTC
abundance: NA
j_gene: TRBJ1-2
v_gene: TRBV5-4
d_gene: TRBD1

CDR3aa: CAWSVSRHLSSGYTF
CDR3nt: TGTGCCTGGAGTGTAAGCCGGCACCTGTCGTCGGGCTACACCTTC
abundance: many
j_gene: TRBJ1-2
v_gene: TRBV30
d_gene: NA

CDR3aa: CASSVLGDTGELFF
CDR3nt: TGTGCCAGCAGCGTCCTTGGGGACACCGGGGAGCTGTTTTTT
abundance: few
j_gene: TRBJ2-2
v_gene: TRBV9
d_gene: NA

CDR3aa: CASSADETDTQYF
CDR3nt: TGTGCCAGCAGTGCGGACGAGACAGATACGCAGTATTTT
abundance: NA
j_gene: TRBJ2-3
v_gene: TRBV6-1
d_gene: NA

CDR3aa: CASSLESRQGRWGYTF
CDR3nt: TGTGCCAGCAGCTTGGAGTCTAGACAGGGGAGATGGGGCTACACCTTC
abundance: NA
j_gene: TRBJ1-2
v_gene: TRBV11-3
d_gene: TRBD1

CDR3aa: CASSRGGDTDTQYF
CDR3nt: TGTGCCAGCAGCCGTGGTGGGGACACAGATACGCAGTATTTT
abundance: few
j_gene: TRBJ2-3
v_gene: TRBV4-2
d_gene: NA

CDR3aa: CSVGGTGSFWNQPQHF
CDR3nt: TGCAGTGTCGGGGGGACAGGGTCATTTTGGAATCAGCCCCAGCATTTT
abundance: NA
j_gene: TRBJ1-5
v_gene: TRBV20-1
d_gene: TRBD1